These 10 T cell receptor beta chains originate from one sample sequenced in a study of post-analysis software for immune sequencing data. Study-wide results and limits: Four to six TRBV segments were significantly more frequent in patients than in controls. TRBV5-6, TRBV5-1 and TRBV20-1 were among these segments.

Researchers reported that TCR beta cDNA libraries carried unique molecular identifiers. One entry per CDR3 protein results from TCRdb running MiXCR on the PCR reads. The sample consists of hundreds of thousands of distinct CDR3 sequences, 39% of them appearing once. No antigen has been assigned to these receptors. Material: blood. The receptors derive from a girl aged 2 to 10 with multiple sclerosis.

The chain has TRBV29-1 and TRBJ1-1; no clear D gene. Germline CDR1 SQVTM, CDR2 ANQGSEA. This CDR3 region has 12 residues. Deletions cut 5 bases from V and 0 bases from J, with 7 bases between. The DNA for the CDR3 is TGCAGCGTTCCCGGAGTGAACACTGAAGCTTTCTTT. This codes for CSVPGVNTEAFF. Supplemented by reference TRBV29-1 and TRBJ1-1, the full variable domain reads SAVISQKPSRDICQRGTSLTIQCQVDSQVTMMFWYRQQPGQSLTLIATANQGSEATYESGFVIDKFPISRPNLTFSTLTVSNMSPEDSSIYLCSVPGVNTEAFFGQGTRLTVV.

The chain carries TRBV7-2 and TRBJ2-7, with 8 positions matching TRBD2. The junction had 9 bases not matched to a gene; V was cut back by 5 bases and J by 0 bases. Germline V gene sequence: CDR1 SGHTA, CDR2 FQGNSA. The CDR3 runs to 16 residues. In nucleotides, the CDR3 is TGTGCCAGCAGCGTTTTAAGTAGCGGGGACTCCTACGAGCAGTACTTC. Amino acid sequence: CASSVLSSGDSYEQYF.

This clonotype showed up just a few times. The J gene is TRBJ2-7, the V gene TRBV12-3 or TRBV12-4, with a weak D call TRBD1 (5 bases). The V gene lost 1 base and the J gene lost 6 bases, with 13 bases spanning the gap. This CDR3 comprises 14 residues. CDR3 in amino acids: CASSLEAGSGEQYF. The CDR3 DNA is TGTGCCAGCAGTTTAGAAGCAGGGTCAGGCGAGCAGTACTTC.

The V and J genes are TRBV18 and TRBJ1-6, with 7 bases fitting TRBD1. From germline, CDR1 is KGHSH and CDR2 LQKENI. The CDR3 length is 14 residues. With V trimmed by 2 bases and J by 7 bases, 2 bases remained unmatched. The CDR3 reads CASSPMTGNSPLHF. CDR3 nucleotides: TGTGCCAGCTCACCAATGACAGGGAATTCACCCCTCCACTTT.

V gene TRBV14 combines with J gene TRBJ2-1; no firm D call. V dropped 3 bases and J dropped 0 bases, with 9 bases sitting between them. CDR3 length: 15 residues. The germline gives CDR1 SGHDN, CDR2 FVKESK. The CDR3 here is CASSQSEDSYNEQFF. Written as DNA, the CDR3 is TGTGCCAGCAGCCAGTCGGAAGACTCCTACAATGAGCAGTTCTTC. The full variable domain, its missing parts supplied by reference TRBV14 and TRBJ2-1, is EAGVTQFPSHSVIEKGQTVTLRCDPISGHDNLYWYRRVMGKEIKFLLHFVKESKQDESGMPNNRFLAERTGGTYSTLKVQPAELEDSGVYFCASSQSEDSYNEQFFGPGTRLTVL.

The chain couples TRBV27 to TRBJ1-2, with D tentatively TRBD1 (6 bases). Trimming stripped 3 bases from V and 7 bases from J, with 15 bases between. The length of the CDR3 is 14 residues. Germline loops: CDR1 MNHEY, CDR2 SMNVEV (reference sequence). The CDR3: CASSLDSLRGGYTF. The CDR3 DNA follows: TGTGCCAGCAGTTTGGACAGTTTGCGGGGTGGCTACACCTTC.

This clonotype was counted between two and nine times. The DNA for the CDR3 is TGCGCCAGCAGTTTGGCGGGGACTAGCGTGGAGACCCAGTACTTC. It yields the protein CASSLAGTSVETQYF. The chain joins TRBV4-1 to TRBJ2-5; 10 bases agree with TRBD2. The CDR3 totals 15 residues. V gave up 6 bases and J gave up 5 bases; unmatched junction bases: 9. Germline CDR1 and CDR2: MGHRA and YSYEKL.

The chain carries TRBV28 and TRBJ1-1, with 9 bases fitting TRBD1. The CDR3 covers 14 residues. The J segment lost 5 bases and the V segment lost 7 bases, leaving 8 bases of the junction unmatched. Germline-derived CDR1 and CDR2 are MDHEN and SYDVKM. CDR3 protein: CASTSYRGRTEAFF. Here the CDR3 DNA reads TGTGCCAGCACCTCTTACAGGGGGCGGACTGAAGCTTTCTTT.

The CDR3 loop reads CASRPLSYNEQFF. CDR3 nucleotides: TGTGCCAGCAGGCCCCTCTCCTACAATGAGCAGTTCTTC. The chain employs TRBV6-2 or TRBV6-3 and TRBJ2-1; D is unclear. Germline V gene lookup returns CDR1 MNHEY and CDR2 SVGEGT. The CDR3 runs 13 residues. Trimming left V 6 bases short and J 0 bases short, with 6 bases between.

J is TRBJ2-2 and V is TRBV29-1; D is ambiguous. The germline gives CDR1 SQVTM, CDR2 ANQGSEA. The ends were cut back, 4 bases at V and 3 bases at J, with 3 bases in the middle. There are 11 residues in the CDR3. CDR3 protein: CSVGHTGELFF. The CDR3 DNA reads TGCAGCGTTGGTCACACCGGGGAGCTGTTTTTT.